This record concerns one T cell receptor (beta chain) sequence. As processed by the authors: Quantification of nucleated cells was approximated via reference gene primer amplification. Clones were read by immunoSEQ multiplex PCR, and TCRdb kept only the in-frame ones, dropping some. V and J calls and clone size come straight from that table; D and trimming were deduced from the DNA. The sample records just over 650,000 clones, approximately 90% being singletons. The sample is drawn from a study of blood T cell repertoires in COVID-19. At the level of the study: Acute and convalescent COVID-19 specimens originated in the United States, Italy and Spain. T cells, B-cell-depleted T cells, or PBMCs supplied cDNA or gDNA.

Germline loops: CDR1 SGHKS, CDR2 YYEKEE (reference sequence). This CDR3 spans 14 amino acids. J lost 6 bases, V lost 4 bases, and 8 bases had no gene match. Source material: peripheral blood. The source of this sequence is a woman between 18 and 29 years old with acute or convalescent COVID-19. The rearrangement uses TRBV5-5 and TRBJ2-7, with 9 nucleotides matching TRBD2. Here the CDR3 reads CASSAPGLAAEQYF. DNA for the CDR3: TGTGCCAGCAGCGCCCCGGGACTAGCTGCCGAGCAGTACTTC.